This paragraph reports one TCR beta chain. The target antigen is unknown. Every contributor of samples was a Caucasian grown-up residing in Nashville, Tennessee. The length of the CDR3 is 14 residues. Germline CDR1 is MDHEN and CDR2 is SYDVKM. With V trimmed by 8 bases and J by 7 bases, 5 bases remained unmatched. This entry comes from a study of shared clonotypes between healthy human individuals. Produced via immunoSEQ multiplex PCR; TCRdb's table is partial and in-frame only. The table has about 1.4 million clones, around 97% seen once. Study-wide points: Represented diversity (both genetic and exposure-history) was limited by the small number of donors. Only blood samples were collected, and tissue repertoires likely differ.

Sequenced input: naive CD4+ T cells sorted from blood. Regarding subset: CD45RA+ positively selected. The chain carries TRBV28 and TRBJ2-1; 13 bases align to TRBD2. This clonotype originated in a man younger than 40 in good health. The CDR3 reads CASRTSGSPNEQFF. The CDR3 DNA reads as TGTGCCAGCCGGACTAGCGGGAGCCCGAATGAGCAGTTCTTC.